This T cell receptor beta chain comes out of a study of cytomegalovirus exposure and HLA in healthy donors. Use of 60 Vbeta and 13 Jbeta primers characterized the PCR. How the authors handled the data: Unique TCR beta chains numbered around 75 million in a later analysis, with about 11 million shared. Here immunoSEQ multiplex PCR was the method, and the copy in TCRdb shows in-frame clones only, minus some. The D gene and trimming were derived from the DNA, and the V and J assignments and clone size from that table. Of 150,000 to 200,000 clones listed, around four fifths were seen once; the top ten hold around 4.9%. Notes on the study in general: Follow-up analysis seemed to connect common viral pathogens with several of the most significant clusters identified. High specificity and sensitivity for cytomegalovirus status were reported for the classifier. Analysis was carried out at a later point, and it linked a missense DCLRE1C variant to TCR beta V- and J-gene trimming.

Details on this clone: The target antigen is unknown.

This TCR was sampled from a girl aged 5 to 17 in good health and CMV-seropositive. The material sequenced was PBMCs.

DNA for the CDR3: TGCAGCGTCGGACAGAGCCGAGACTATGGCTACACCTTC. It yields the protein CSVGQSRDYGYTF. The chain links TRBV29-1 to TRBJ1-2, with a possible D match to TRBD1 (6 bases). V was pared by 6 bases and J by 3 bases, with 14 bases between. The germline CDR1 and CDR2 sequences are SQVTM and ANQGSEA. The CDR3 loop spans 13 amino acids.